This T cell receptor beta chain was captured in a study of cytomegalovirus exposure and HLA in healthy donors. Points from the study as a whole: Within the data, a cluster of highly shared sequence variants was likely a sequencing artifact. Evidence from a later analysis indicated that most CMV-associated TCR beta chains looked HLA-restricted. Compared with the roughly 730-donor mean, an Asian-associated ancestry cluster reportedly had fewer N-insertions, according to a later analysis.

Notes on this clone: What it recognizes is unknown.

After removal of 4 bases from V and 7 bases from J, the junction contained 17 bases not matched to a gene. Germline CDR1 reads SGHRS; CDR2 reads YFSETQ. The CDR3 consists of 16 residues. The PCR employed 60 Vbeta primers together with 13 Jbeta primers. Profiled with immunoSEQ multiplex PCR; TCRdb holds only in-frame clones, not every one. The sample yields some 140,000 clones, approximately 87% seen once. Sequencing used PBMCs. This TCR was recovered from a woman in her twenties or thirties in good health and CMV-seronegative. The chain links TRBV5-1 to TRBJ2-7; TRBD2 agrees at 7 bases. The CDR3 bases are TGCGCCAGCAGCGTCTCACTAGCAACGGGGGGACGGGAGCAGTACTTC. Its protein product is CASSVSLATGGREQYF. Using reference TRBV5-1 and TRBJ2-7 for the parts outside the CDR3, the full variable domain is KAGVTQTPRYLIKTRGQQVTLSCSPISGHRSVSWYQQTPGQGLQFLFEYFSETQRNKGNFPGRFSGRQFSNSRSEMNVSTLELGDSALYLCASSVSLATGGREQYFGPGTRLTVT.